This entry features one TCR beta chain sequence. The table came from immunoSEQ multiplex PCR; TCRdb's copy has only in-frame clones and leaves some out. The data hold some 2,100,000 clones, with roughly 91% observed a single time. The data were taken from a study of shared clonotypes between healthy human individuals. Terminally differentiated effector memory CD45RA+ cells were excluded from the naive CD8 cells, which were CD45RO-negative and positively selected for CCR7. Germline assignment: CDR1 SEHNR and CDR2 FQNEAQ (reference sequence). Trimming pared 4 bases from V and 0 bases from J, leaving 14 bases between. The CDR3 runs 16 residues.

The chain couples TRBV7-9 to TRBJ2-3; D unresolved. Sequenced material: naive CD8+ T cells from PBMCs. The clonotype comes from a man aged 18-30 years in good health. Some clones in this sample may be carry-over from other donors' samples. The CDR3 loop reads CASSSMVGGSTDTQYF. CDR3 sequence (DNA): TGTGCCAGCAGCTCCATGGTCGGCGGCAGCACAGATACGCAGTATTTT.